This TCR beta chain was obtained from a study of T cells after yellow fever vaccination (dated by TCRdb to about 2019). As for the study more broadly: The SMART-Seq v4 Ultra Low Input RNA kit was used to prepare libraries from fractions with low cell numbers. To track T-cell clones before and after primary and booster YFV17D yellow fever vaccination, bulk TCR alpha and beta repertoires were sequenced longitudinally. Two healthy male donors, one aged 18 to 30 and one aged 30 to 40 years, made up the cohort. Blood samples were taken at several timepoints before and after primary and secondary immunization, and bulk PBMC replicates and cell subsets were isolated.

Trimming costs V 4 bases and J 0 bases, and their ends lie 12 bases apart. The cysteine opens and the phenylalanine closes a CDR3 of 15 amino acids. The sequence is cut down to CDR3 DNA, 45 bases in frame from base 1. From a lookup of the germline V gene, CDR1 and CDR2 are MGHRA and YSYEKL. Synthesis of TCR cDNA relied on 5'RACE template switching, a step that introduced a universal primer site along with unique molecular identifiers. Priming for cDNA synthesis came from both the TCR alpha and TCR beta constant segments. Library amplification used two PCR steps, and the second PCR step added sample barcodes and sequencing adapters. Sequencing of the libraries was done on either Illumina HiSeq 2500 (2x100 bp) or NovaSeq (2x150 bp). The original methods were these. Reads were demultiplexed and collapsed into UMI consensus sequences with MIGEC, and V(D)J alignment was performed with MiXCR. Clonotypes responding to the vaccine were identified with edgeR on replicate PBMC samples, with the criteria of FDR below 0.01 and a log2 fold change above 5 up to day 15. CD4 or CD8 identity was assigned to each bulk clonotype according to whether the clonotype was present at higher abundance in the sequenced CD4 repertoire or the sequenced CD8 repertoire. TCRdb cleaned the public reads at Q25 with fastp, built clones with MiXCR and kept in-frame beta chains. Records with the same CDR3 protein are collapsed into one entry carrying the most frequent genes and DNA. The V and J calls shown here were made by TCRdb, not taken from the authors' results. Present in this sample are around 310,000 distinct CDR3 sequences, about 8.7% of which were seen just once. The leading ten clones occupy under 20% of the sample.

Many counts were recorded for this clonotype. This clone's antigen is unknown. No much larger clone exists at a distance of one base, and base qualities are not known. The intended sense of this specimen's treatment or condition label: live attenuated yellow fever vaccine strain. Two biological replicates of bulk PBMCs were collected at each blood-draw timepoint. A standard Ficoll-Paque protocol was used to isolate PBMCs from peripheral blood. TriZol was used to extract RNA from bulk PBMCs, CD4 and CD8 fractions, and dextramer-positive and dextramer-negative fractions. What the study reported, not specific to this receptor: Compared with the primary T-cell response, the secondary T-cell response was weaker but faster, peaking on day 5 rather than day 15. Because the study included only a couple of donors, the extent to which the findings can be generalized is limited. Most clones expanded after primary vaccination (around 96% of CD4 and 88% of CD8) were re-detected after the booster, suggesting that broad memory maintenance occurred. A small share of clonotypes was detected in both CD4 and CD8 compartments, with the overlap likely arising from convergent recombination. Computational filtering was required because FACS-sorted repertoires could contain abundant contaminating clonotypes from the bulk population.

In this chain, TRBV4-1 is recombined with TRBJ2-5; the D gene is not confidently resolved. The sequence was collected from a man younger than 30 who received the YFV17D yellow fever vaccine. The source was PBMCs, collected on the day of the first yellow fever vaccination. The DNA is as follows: TGCGCCAGCAGCCTACGGTGGCTGAACCAAGAGACCCAGTACTTC. This gives the protein CASSLRWLNQETQYF.